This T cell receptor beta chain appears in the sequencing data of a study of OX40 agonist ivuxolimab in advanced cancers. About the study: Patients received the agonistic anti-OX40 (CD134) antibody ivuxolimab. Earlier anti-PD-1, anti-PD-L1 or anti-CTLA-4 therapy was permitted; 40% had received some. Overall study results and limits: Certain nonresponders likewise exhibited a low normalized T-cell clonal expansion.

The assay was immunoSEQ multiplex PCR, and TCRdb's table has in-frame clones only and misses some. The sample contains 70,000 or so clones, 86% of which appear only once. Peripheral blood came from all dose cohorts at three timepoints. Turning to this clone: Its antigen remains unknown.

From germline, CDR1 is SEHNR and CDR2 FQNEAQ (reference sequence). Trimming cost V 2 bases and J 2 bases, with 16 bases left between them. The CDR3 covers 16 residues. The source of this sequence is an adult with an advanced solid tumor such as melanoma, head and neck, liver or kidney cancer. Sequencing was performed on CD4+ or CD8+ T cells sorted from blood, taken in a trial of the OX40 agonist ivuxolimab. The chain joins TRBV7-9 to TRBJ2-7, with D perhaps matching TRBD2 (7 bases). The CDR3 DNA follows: TGTGCCAGCAGCTTAAGGGGGGGAGACAGGACCTACGAGCAGTACTTC. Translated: CASSLRGGDRTYEQYF.